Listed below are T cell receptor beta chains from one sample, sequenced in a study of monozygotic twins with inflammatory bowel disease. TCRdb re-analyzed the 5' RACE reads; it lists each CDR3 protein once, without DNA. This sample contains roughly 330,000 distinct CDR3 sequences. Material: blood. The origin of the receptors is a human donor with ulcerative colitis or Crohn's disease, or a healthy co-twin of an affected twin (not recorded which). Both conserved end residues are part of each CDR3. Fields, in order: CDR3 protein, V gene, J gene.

cdr3_aa: CATSREPTSLNEQFF; v_call: TRBV15; j_call: TRBJ2-1
cdr3_aa: CSAPGTGVTEAFF; v_call: TRBV20-1; j_call: TRBJ1-1
cdr3_aa: CASSAHSPAGELFF; v_call: TRBV28; j_call: TRBJ2-2
cdr3_aa: CASSTEPLESNQPQHF; v_call: TRBV5-1; j_call: TRBJ1-5
cdr3_aa: CAWRSGRGVETQYF; v_call: TRBV30; j_call: TRBJ2-5
cdr3_aa: CASSQEGLAGVEQFF; v_call: TRBV3-1; j_call: TRBJ2-1
cdr3_aa: CASSGTPGQNIQYF; v_call: TRBV28; j_call: TRBJ2-4
cdr3_aa: CASWGGSSYNSPLHF; v_call: TRBV18; j_call: TRBJ1-6
cdr3_aa: CASSERLHVGYTF; v_call: TRBV6-1; j_call: TRBJ1-2
cdr3_aa: CAWSVGDGYTF; v_call: TRBV30; j_call: TRBJ1-2
cdr3_aa: CASSQDSGSFYNEQFF; v_call: TRBV4-3; j_call: TRBJ2-1
cdr3_aa: CASSRLASSYNEQFF; v_call: TRBV6-2/TRBV6-3; j_call: TRBJ2-1
cdr3_aa: CASSLGDGDTEAFF; v_call: TRBV12-3/TRBV12-4; j_call: TRBJ1-1
cdr3_aa: CSGVSQRRNTEALF; v_call: TRBV20-1; j_call: TRBJ1-1
cdr3_aa: CASTGGIRETQYF; v_call: TRBV27; j_call: TRBJ2-5
cdr3_aa: CASSFEWNVGRPGTQYF; v_call: TRBV7-8; j_call: TRBJ2-3
cdr3_aa: CASSQAVLTSDPGELFF; v_call: TRBV4-2; j_call: TRBJ2-2
cdr3_aa: CASSPTGGGYTEAFF; v_call: TRBV12-3/TRBV12-4; j_call: TRBJ1-1
cdr3_aa: CSANERYTNTGELFF; v_call: TRBV20-1; j_call: TRBJ2-2
cdr3_aa: CASSFQRDGEQYF; v_call: TRBV7-8; j_call: TRBJ2-7
cdr3_aa: CASSSQSTGGYYF; v_call: TRBV7-2; j_call: TRBJ2-4
cdr3_aa: CASPPQESSYEQYF; v_call: TRBV12-5; j_call: TRBJ2-7
cdr3_aa: CASAQTSRAHGQTGELFF; v_call: TRBV19; j_call: TRBJ2-2
cdr3_aa: CASSLRGGINEQFF; v_call: TRBV12-3/TRBV12-4; j_call: TRBJ2-1
cdr3_aa: CSARKPGQGYGYTF; v_call: TRBV20-1; j_call: TRBJ1-2
cdr3_aa: CASSQTGGANEEGTEAFF; v_call: TRBV11-1; j_call: TRBJ1-1
cdr3_aa: CATSAGGGIGQNEQFF; v_call: TRBV24-1; j_call: TRBJ2-1